This T cell receptor (beta chain) is drawn from a study of long-term antiretroviral therapy in people with HIV. The CDR3 has 13 amino acids. Trimming cost V 7 bases and J 3 bases; bases outside gene matches: 5. Germline V gene sequence: CDR1 SQVTM, CDR2 ANQGSEA. Samples were assayed with immunoSEQ v3.0 at survey level. Some clones are missing from TCRdb's copy, which holds only in-frame ones; the method was immunoSEQ multiplex PCR. The sample has roughly 9,200 clones, 78% seen once. Sequencing used unsorted PBMCs, obtained 0.6 years before starting antiretroviral therapy. The clonotype was recovered from a man between 35 and 55 years old with HIV. This sequence joins TRBV29-1 and TRBJ1-3, with 8 nucleotides matching TRBD1. The CDR3 protein is CSAQGGLGNTIYF. Written as DNA, the CDR3 is TGCAGCGCACAGGGGGGCCTTGGAAACACCATATATTTT. Full variable domain (missing parts from reference TRBV29-1 and TRBJ1-3): SAVISQKPSRDICQRGTSLTIQCQVDSQVTMMFWYRQQPGQSLTLIATANQGSEATYESGFVIDKFPISRPNLTFSTLTVSNMSPEDSSIYLCSAQGGLGNTIYFGEGSWLTVV.